The 4 T cell receptor beta chains presented below share a single source sample, sequenced in a study of cytomegalovirus exposure and HLA in healthy donors. Primers for the PCR totalled 60 Vbeta and 13 Jbeta. Only in-frame clones appear in the TCRdb table, and some are missing; sequencing was by immunoSEQ multiplex PCR. The sample consists of under 150,000 clones, roughly 83% of them appearing once. Sample: PBMCs. These receptors were taken from a man aged 25 to 40 in good health and CMV-seropositive.

The gene calls are TRBV6-5 and TRBJ2-1; TRBD2 matches 7 bases. CDR3 length: 16 amino acids. Germline V gives CDR1 MNHEY, CDR2 SVGAGI. V shed 4 bases, J shed 0 bases, and the junction held 6 bases outside the gene matches. The CDR3 DNA reads TGTGCCAGCAGTTTCCCAAGCGGGGCCTCCTACAATGAGCAGTTCTTC. This encodes CASSFPSGASYNEQFF.

In regard to this clone: This sample includes further DNA sequences coding for the same CDR3. The V call is TRBV19, the J call TRBJ1-1; D unresolved. Germline V gene lookup returns CDR1 LNHDA and CDR2 SQIVND (reference sequence). V lost 1 base, J lost 2 bases, and 5 bases lay in between. The length of the CDR3 is 13 residues. As DNA, the CDR3 is TGTGCCAGTAGTATAGGCGGAAACACTGAAGCTTTCTTT. Translation gives CASSIGGNTEAFF.

The gene calls are TRBV7-9 and TRBJ1-1; D gene unclear. Germline CDR1 SEHNR, CDR2 FQNEAQ (reference sequence). There are 13 residues in the CDR3. V lost 5 bases and J 5 bases, leaving 12 bases between the germline ends. CDR3 bases: TGTGCCAGCAGCCGTGACGCGAGGACTGAAGCTTTCTTT. It is translated as CASSRDARTEAFF.

The CDR3 DNA reads as TGTGCCAGCAGCCTGTACTCAGGGGCTCAGCCCCAGCATTTT. It translates to CASSLYSGAQPQHF. This chain uses TRBV7-2 with TRBJ1-5; the D gene is possibly TRBD1 (6 bases). V lost 5 bases to trimming and J lost 6 bases, with 14 bases between them. CDR3 size: 14 residues. Germline V gene data show CDR1 as SGHTA and CDR2 as FQGNSA.